Following are 20 T cell receptor beta chains from one sample sequenced in a study of T cells after yellow fever vaccination. In TCRdb, the 5' RACE reads were re-called with MiXCR into one record per CDR3 protein. Of about 320,000 distinct CDR3 sequences listed, approximately 12% are singletons. Source: CD4+ T cells sorted from PBMCs, taken 45 days after the yellow fever booster vaccination. Every receptor here comes from a man aged 18 to 29 who received the YFV17D yellow fever vaccine.

This chain uses TRBV18 with TRBJ2-3, with D uncertain. This CDR3 region has 15 residues. CDR1 KGHSH and CDR2 LQKENI come from the germline V gene. V dropped 5 bases and J dropped 3 bases, with 15 bases sitting between them. Written as DNA, the CDR3 is TGTGCCAGCTCATTTCGGACCGAAGGGACAGATACGCAGTATTTT. Its protein product is CASSFRTEGTDTQYF.

The chain links TRBV9 to TRBJ2-2; the match to TRBD2 covers 7 bases. From germline, CDR1 is SGDLS and CDR2 YYNGEE. J gave up 6 bases and V 3 bases, and 11 bases lay outside the gene matches. The CDR3 contains 16 residues. The CDR3 DNA is TGTGCCAGCAGCGCCCGACTGGGGGGAGGGGCCGGGGAGCTGTTTTTT. It yields the protein CASSARLGGGAGELFF.

This clonotype was seen a few times. The gene calls are TRBV2 and TRBJ1-2; 10 bases are a match to TRBD1. The CDR3 is made up of 12 amino acids. Trimming removed 7 bases from V and 11 bases from J; junction bases left unmatched: 7. The germline V gene encodes CDR1 SNHLY and CDR2 FYNNEI. The CDR3 coding sequence is TGTGCCAGCATCGGGACAGGGGCCCCATACACCTTC. Its protein is CASIGTGAPYTF. The full variable domain, rest sourced from reference TRBV2 and TRBJ1-2, is EPEVTQTPSHQVTQMGQEVILRCVPISNHLYFYWYRQILGQKVEFLVSFYNNEISEKSEIFDDQFSVERPDGSNFTLKIRSTKLEDSAMYFCASIGTGAPYTFGSGTRLTVV.

This clonotype was counted between two and nine times. The rearrangement links TRBV4-1 to TRBJ2-3; the D gene is possibly TRBD2 (7 bases). Deletions cut 5 bases from V and 1 base from J, with 13 bases between. The germline gives CDR1 MGHRA, CDR2 YSYEKL. The CDR3 has 15 amino acids. The CDR3 reads CASSGGASRTDTQYF. The CDR3 DNA sequence: TGCGCCAGCAGCGGGGGGGCAAGTCGCACAGATACGCAGTATTTT.

This clonotype was detected many times. V usage is TRBV7-9 and J usage is TRBJ2-3, with a tentative D call TRBD2 (5 bases). Germline V CDR1 and CDR2: SEHNR, FQNEAQ (reference sequence). V lost 0 bases to trimming and J lost 0 bases, with 19 bases between them. This CDR3 has 19 residues. CDR3 nucleotides: TGTGCCAGCAGCTTAGCGCGGGTGCGACTCAGGAAAAGCACAGATACGCAGTATTTT. Translation: CASSLARVRLRKSTDTQYF.

This clonotype was detected ten times or more. V is TRBV6-2 or TRBV6-3 and J is TRBJ2-1, with D tentatively TRBD1 or TRBD2 (5 bases each). Germline V CDR1 and CDR2: MNHEY, SVGEGT. The CDR3 loop spans 13 amino acids. V was trimmed by 1 base and J by 8 bases, leaving 9 bases between them. CDR3 nucleotide sequence: TGTGCCAGCAGTTACTTGAGGGGCGATGAGCAGTTCTTC. This translates into CASSYLRGDEQFF.

The table lists this clonotype with a few counts. The V call is TRBV20-1, the J call TRBJ1-2; 7 positions agree with TRBD1. Germline V CDR1 and CDR2: DFQATT, SNEGSKA (reference sequence). The CDR3 spans 15 residues. V lost 5 bases to trimming and J lost 2 bases; unmatched junction nucleotides: 11. In DNA, the CDR3 is TGCAGTGCTGCGCCGGGACAGTCATCGAACTATGGCTACACCTTC. Translation gives CSAAPGQSSNYGYTF.

This clonotype was counted a few times. The V and J genes are TRBV7-2 and TRBJ1-6; D gene ambiguous. The V end lost 5 bases, the J end lost 13 bases, and 21 bases lay between the germline ends. CDR1 and CDR2 from the germline V gene are SGHTA and FQGNSA. This CDR3 comprises 15 residues. The CDR3 DNA reads TGTGCCAGCAGCCAAAACCCGACCGGTATGAGCCCCCTCCACTTT. The encoded protein is CASSQNPTGMSPLHF. The variable domain in full, completed from reference TRBV7-2 and TRBJ1-6, reads GAGVSQSPSNKVTEKGKDVELRCDPISGHTALYWYRQSLGQGLEFLIYFQGNSAPDKSGLPSDRFSAERTGGSVSTLTIQRTQQEDSAVYLCASSQNPTGMSPLHFGNGTRLTVT.

The V gene is TRBV12-3 or TRBV12-4, the J gene TRBJ2-2; 7 nucleotides agree with TRBD2. The J segment lost 4 bases and the V segment lost 5 bases, leaving 7 bases of the junction unmatched. The CDR3 is made up of 15 amino acids. The CDR3 loop is CASSPRSGATGELFF. CDR3 sequence (DNA): TGTGCCAGCAGTCCCCGCAGCGGGGCCACCGGGGAGCTGTTTTTT.

There are a few counts of this clonotype. The chain has TRBV12-3 or TRBV12-4 and TRBJ1-5; D gene unclear. V was cut by 5 bases and J by 7 bases, with 6 bases left in between. The CDR3 runs 11 residues. Here the CDR3 reads CASSEGQPQHF. The DNA of the CDR3 is TGTGCCAGCAGTGAAGGACAGCCCCAGCATTTT.

This chain connects TRBV7-9 to TRBJ2-7; no definite D call. Germline CDR1 and CDR2: SEHNR and FQNEAQ (reference sequence). V was shortened by 3 bases and J by 2 bases, with 5 bases between the two germline ends. This CDR3 has 12 residues. CDR3 in amino acids: CASSFEPYEQYF. CDR3 DNA sequence: TGTGCCAGCAGCTTCGAGCCCTACGAGCAGTACTTC. The entire variable domain, with the rest obtained from reference TRBV7-9 and TRBJ2-7, is as follows: DTGVSQNPRHKITKRGQNVTFRCDPISEHNRLYWYRQTLGQGPEFLTYFQNEAQLEKSRLLSDRFSAERPKGSFSTLEIQRTEQGDSAMYLCASSFEPYEQYFGPGTRLTVT.

V and J are TRBV5-6 and TRBJ1-2; unclear D gene. The V and J ends lost 1 base and 3 bases respectively, with 13 bases between them. Germline V lookup: CDR1 SGHDT, CDR2 YYEEEE. The CDR3 is 15 amino acids. CDR3 protein: CASSLLYLEDYGYTF. Here the CDR3 DNA reads TGTGCCAGCAGCTTGTTGTATCTGGAGGACTATGGCTACACCTTC.

This chain links TRBV27 with TRBJ1-2; the D is unclear. This CDR3 spans 13 amino acids. Germline lookup yields CDR1 MNHEY and CDR2 SMNVEV (reference sequence). Trimming left V 8 bases short and J 2 bases short, with 12 bases between. CDR3 region: CASGPRENYGYTF. CDR3 nucleotide sequence: TGTGCCAGCGGTCCGAGGGAGAACTATGGCTACACCTTC.

This clonotype was seen more than once but under ten times. The chain links TRBV6-5 to TRBJ2-5, with D maybe TRBD1 (7 bases). Germline CDR1 and CDR2: MNHEY and SVGAGI. CDR3 length equals 14 residues. Trimming took 0 bases from V and 6 from J, leaving 11 bases between them. CDR3 sequence: CASSYSRGVKTQYF. The CDR3 DNA follows: TGTGCCAGCAGTTACTCCAGGGGGGTAAAGACCCAGTACTTC.

The chain carries TRBV20-1 and TRBJ2-7, with D perhaps TRBD1 (5 bases). Trimming took off 4 bases at V and 3 bases at J, with 13 bases between the two ends. The CDR3 totals 13 residues. In germline, CDR1 is DFQATT, CDR2 SNEGSKA (reference sequence). This CDR3 reads CSANQGIGYEQYF. CDR3 sequence (DNA): TGCAGTGCTAATCAGGGCATTGGCTACGAGCAGTACTTC.

This clonotype has only a few counts. V is TRBV5-1 and J is TRBJ2-5, with 11 bases fitting TRBD2. Germline assignment: CDR1 SGHRS and CDR2 YFSETQ. V lost 2 bases to trimming and J lost 5 bases; unmatched junction nucleotides: 8. The CDR3 extends over 16 amino acids. The CDR3 here is CASSFGTSGEGETQYF. DNA of the CDR3: TGCGCCAGCAGCTTCGGGACTAGCGGTGAGGGGGAGACCCAGTACTTC.

The J gene is TRBJ2-2, the V gene TRBV24-1; D unclear. V was cut by 10 bases and J by 8 bases, with 16 bases left in between. This CDR3 is 13 amino acids long. Germline loops: CDR1 KGHDR, CDR2 SFDVKD. The CDR3 DNA is TGTGCCACGGGAAGGGAAAGAGTAGGGGAGCTGTTTTTT. Its translation: CATGRERVGELFF.

On this clonotype itself: Compared with germline, one end of the junction differs, possibly owing to a read error. The chain links TRBV6-5 to TRBJ1-6; TRBD1 aligns across 8 bases. The CDR3 sequence is 15 residues long. From germline, CDR1 is MNHEY and CDR2 SVGAGI. CDR3 in DNA: TGTGCCAGCAGCTACTGGACAGGGAGAGGGTCACCCCTCCACTTT. It encodes CASSYWTGRGSPLHF.

This rearrangement joins TRBV15 to TRBJ2-5; perhaps TRBD2 as D (6 bases). Germline loops: CDR1 LNHNV, CDR2 YYDKDF (reference sequence). Deletions cut 0 bases from V and 6 bases from J, with 17 bases between. This CDR3 has 16 residues. The DNA of the CDR3 is TGTGCCACCAGCAGAGATAATTCGGCGGGGCAACAGACCCAGTACTTC. Translating it yields CATSRDNSAGQQTQYF.

This clonotype has more than one count but fewer than ten. The chain is built from TRBV12-3 or TRBV12-4 and TRBJ1-5; D unresolved. The CDR3 length is 14 residues. V lost 6 bases, J lost 2 bases, and 11 bases lay in between. CDR3 sequence (DNA): TGTGCCAGCAGCCCCAACACGGGCAATCAGCCCCAGCATTTT. Protein: CASSPNTGNQPQHF.